The T cell receptor beta chain under discussion was sequenced for a study of blood T cell dynamics during melanoma immunotherapy. Study overall: Metastatic melanoma patients received first-line pembrolizumab or nivolumab plus ipilimumab.

As to time point: pre-treatment baseline. Method: immunoSEQ multiplex PCR; TCRdb's copy keeps in-frame clones and lacks some. Counted here are 1,400 or so clones, around 63% occurring once; the ten biggest clones make up less than 35%. This clone appeared once. This material consisted of central memory CD8+ T cells from blood, taken from a patient treated with checkpoint blockade. This TCR was sampled from a human donor with melanoma.

CDR3 coding DNA: TGTGCCAGCAGCTTTTCACCAAAGCAACAAAGTCGGGCCAACGTCCTGACTTTC. It encodes CASSFSPKQQSRANVLTF. This chain links TRBV11-2 with TRBJ2-6; D is undetermined. V lost 3 bases, J lost 5 bases, and 20 bases lay in between. Germline assignment: CDR1 SGHAT and CDR2 FQNNGV. The CDR3 sequence is 18 residues long.